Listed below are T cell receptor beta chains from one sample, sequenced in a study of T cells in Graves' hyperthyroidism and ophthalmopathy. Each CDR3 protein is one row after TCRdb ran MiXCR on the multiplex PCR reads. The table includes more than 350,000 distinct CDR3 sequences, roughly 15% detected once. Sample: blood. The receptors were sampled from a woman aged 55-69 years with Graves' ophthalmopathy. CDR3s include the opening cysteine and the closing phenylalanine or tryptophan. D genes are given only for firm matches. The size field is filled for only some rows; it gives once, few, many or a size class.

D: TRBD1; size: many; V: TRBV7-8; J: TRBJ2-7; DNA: TGTGCCAGCAGCCCCAGACAGGGGGCGTGGGAGCAGTACTTC; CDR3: CASSPRQGAWEQYF
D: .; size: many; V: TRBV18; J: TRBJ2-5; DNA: TGTGCCAGCTCACCACCGGATAGACAGACCCAGTACTTC; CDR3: CASSPPDRQTQYF
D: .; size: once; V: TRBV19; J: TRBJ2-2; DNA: TGTGCCAGTAGCTCACCAAACGCGCGGAACACCGGGGAGCTGTTTTTT; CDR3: CASSSPNARNTGELFF
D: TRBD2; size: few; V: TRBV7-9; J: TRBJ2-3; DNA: TGTGCCAGCAGCTTAGACCCCCTTAGCGGGAGGAGGACAGATACGCAGTATTTT; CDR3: CASSLDPLSGRRTDTQYF
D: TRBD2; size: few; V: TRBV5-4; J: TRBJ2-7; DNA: TGTGCCAGCAGCGGCCTTGGGCGGGAGGTTCCCTACGAGCAGTACTTC; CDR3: CASSGLGREVPYEQYF
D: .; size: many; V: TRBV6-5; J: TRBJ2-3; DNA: TGTGCCAGCAGTTACTCGCGGGACACAGATACGCAGTATTTT; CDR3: CASSYSRDTDTQYF
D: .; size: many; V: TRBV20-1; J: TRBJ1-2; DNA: TGCAGTGCTAGAGATCAGAGGGGGAATGGCTACACCTTC; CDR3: CSARDQRGNGYTF
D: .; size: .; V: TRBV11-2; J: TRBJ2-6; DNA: TGTGCCGGCAGCCTCTCGGACTCTGGGGCCAACGTCCTGACTTTC; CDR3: CAGSLSDSGANVLTF
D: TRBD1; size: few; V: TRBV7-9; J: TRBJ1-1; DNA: TGTGCCAGCAGCCCTACAGGGGAAGGGGTGAACACTGAAGCTTTCTTT; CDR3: CASSPTGEGVNTEAFF
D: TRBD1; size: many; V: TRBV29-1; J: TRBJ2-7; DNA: TGCAGCGTTGTCATGGCAGGGACAGGGGGCGGGAACGAGCAGTACTTC; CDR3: CSVVMAGTGGGNEQYF
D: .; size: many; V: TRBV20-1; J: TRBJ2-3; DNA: TGCAGTGCTAGAGACCCCCGAGCCACAGATACGCAGTATTTT; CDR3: CSARDPRATDTQYF
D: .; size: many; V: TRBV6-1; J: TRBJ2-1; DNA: TGTGCCAGCAGTGTTACTCACAGGGTTGATGAGCAGTTCTTC; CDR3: CASSVTHRVDEQFF
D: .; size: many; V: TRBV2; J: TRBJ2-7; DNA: TGTGCCAGCAGTGAAGTTGGGGTGTTAGGCGAGCAGTACTTC; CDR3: CASSEVGVLGEQYF
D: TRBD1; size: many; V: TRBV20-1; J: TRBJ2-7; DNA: TGCAGTGCTAGACTCCGGGACAGGCTCTACGAGCAGTACTTC; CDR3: CSARLRDRLYEQYF
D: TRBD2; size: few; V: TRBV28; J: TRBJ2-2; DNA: TGTGCCAGCAGTCCATATTGGGGGACTAGCGGGGGCGTCGCCGGGGAGCTGTTTTTT; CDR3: CASSPYWGTSGGVAGELFF
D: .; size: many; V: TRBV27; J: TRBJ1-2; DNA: TGTGCCAGCAGTCCCCGGGACACCCACTATGGCTACACCTTC; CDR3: CASSPRDTHYGYTF
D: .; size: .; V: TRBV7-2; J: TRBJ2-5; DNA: TGCGCCAGCAGTGTTAACTGGGAGACCCAGTACTTC; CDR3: CASSVNWETQYF
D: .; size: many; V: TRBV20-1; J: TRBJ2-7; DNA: TGCAGTGCTAGAGAAACCGGGGGGCCGTACGAGCAGTACTTC; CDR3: CSARETGGPYEQYF
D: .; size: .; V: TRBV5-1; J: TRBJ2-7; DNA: TGCGCCAGCAGCTTGAGCGGATTAGGCGACGAGCAGTACTTC; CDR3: CASSLSGLGDEQYF
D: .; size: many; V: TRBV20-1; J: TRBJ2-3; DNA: TGCAGTGCCAACACCGGGACTTCTAGCACAGATACGCAGTATTTT; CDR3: CSANTGTSSTDTQYF
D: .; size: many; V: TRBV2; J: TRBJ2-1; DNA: TGTGCCAGCAGTAACAGGGTAACCTACAATGAGCAGTTCTTC; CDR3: CASSNRVTYNEQFF
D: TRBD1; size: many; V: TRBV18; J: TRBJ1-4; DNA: TGTGCCAGCTCATTCCAGGGGGTTAATGAAAAACTGTTTTTT; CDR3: CASSFQGVNEKLFF
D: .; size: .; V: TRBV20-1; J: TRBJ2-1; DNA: TGCAGTGCTAGAGATCGTCGGGGGCAAGAGTCTAATGAGCAGTTCTTC; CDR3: CSARDRRGQESNEQFF
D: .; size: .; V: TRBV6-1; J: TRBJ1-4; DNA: TGTGCCAGCACCCAGATGGCAGGGGTTGGAGAAAAACTGTTTTTT; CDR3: CASTQMAGVGEKLFF
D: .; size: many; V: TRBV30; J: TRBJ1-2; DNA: TGTGCCTGGGGGACGGCTAACTATGGCTACACCTTC; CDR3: CAWGTANYGYTF
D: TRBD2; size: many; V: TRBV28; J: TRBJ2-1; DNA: TGTGCCAGCAGTTCCCACACGGGACTAGCGGGAGGGCCCTTAGATGAGCAGTTCTTC; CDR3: CASSSHTGLAGGPLDEQFF
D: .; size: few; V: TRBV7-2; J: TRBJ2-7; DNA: TGTGCCAGCAGCTTAGTCGCGGGGCAGGGCTACGAGCAGTACTTC; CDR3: CASSLVAGQGYEQYF